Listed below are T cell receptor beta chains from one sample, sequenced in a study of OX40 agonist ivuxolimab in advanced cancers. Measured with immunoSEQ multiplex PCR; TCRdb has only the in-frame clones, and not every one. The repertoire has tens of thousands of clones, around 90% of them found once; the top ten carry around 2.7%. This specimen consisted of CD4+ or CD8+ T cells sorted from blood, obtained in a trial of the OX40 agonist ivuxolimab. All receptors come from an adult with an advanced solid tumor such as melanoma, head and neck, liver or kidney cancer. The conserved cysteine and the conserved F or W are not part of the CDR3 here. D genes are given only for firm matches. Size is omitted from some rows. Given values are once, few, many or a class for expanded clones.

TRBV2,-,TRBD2,ASSDRAGVFETQY
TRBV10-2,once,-,ASRTGMKAAF
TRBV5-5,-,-,ASSPRTDMNTEAF
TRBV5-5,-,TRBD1,ASSPRDRGGFGTEAF
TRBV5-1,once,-,ASSLVAGVQETQY
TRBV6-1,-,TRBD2,ASSEAERARRGLGELF
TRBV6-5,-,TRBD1,ASSTGGGLAF
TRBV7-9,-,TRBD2,ASSSNPFTSGSSYEQY
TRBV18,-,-,ASSPINQFYEQY
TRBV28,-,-,ASTPPANQPQH
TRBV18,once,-,ASSPPQGSNTGELF
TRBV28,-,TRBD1,ASSSGTGRIYGYT
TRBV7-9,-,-,ASSSTDRTGYT
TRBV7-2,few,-,ASSLSGANGELF
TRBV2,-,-,ASSEDGGQGYEKLF
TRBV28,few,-,ASSLFGQDGRGYT
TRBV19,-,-,ASSKVSSGANVLT
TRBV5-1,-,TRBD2,ASSPGLAGSTDTQY
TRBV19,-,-,ASSIVGAGGELF
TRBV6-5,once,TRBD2,ASSLLGGSRTYEQY
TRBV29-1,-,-,SVERGQETQY
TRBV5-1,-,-,ASSFSSGARETQY